The T cell receptor (beta chain) described here comes from a study of long-term antiretroviral therapy in people with HIV. With regard to this clone: Its antigen is unidentified.

The run of the v3.0 immunoSEQ assay was at survey level. Sequencing targeted roughly 35,000-50,000 T-cell genomes per sample. TCRdb's copy holds only in-frame clones and misses some; the assay was immunoSEQ multiplex PCR. The table records about 36,000 clones, roughly 78% of them present only once. Study-wide results and limits: Repertoires with HIV possessed tighter CDR3 length spans than those of controls. Pre-ART expanded clones dominated the repertoire at every time point. Possibly under older ART regimens, blood was drawn between about 2003 and 2017.

Sequences were derived from unsorted PBMCs, sampled 3.4 years after starting antiretroviral therapy. This receptor was identified in a man aged 25-40 years with HIV.

This CDR3 reads CASSNRTGLSGNTIYF. For the CDR3, the DNA is TGTGCCAGCAGTAACCGGACAGGACTCTCTGGAAACACCATATATTTT. The V and J genes are TRBV7-9 and TRBJ1-3; 7 positions agree with TRBD1. The CDR3 runs to 16 residues. With 6 bases clipped from V and 0 bases from J, the junction kept 8 bases outside the gene matches. CDR1 and CDR2 (germline): SEHNR, FQNEAQ (reference sequence).